One sample yielded the 15 T cell receptor beta chains listed below, sequenced in a study of blood T cell repertoires in COVID-19. Repertoires were generated with immunoSEQ multiplex PCR, while TCRdb's copy carries only in-frame clones and drops some. The sample carries more than 100,000 clones, roughly 89% recorded once. The specimen sequenced was PBMCs or T cells enriched from blood (not recorded which). Every receptor here comes from a woman in her thirties who had recovered from COVID-19.

This clone was seen a handful of times. The rearrangement joins TRBV5-1 to TRBJ2-3; 8 nucleotides agree with TRBD2. The CDR3 has 16 residues. Germline CDR1 is SGHRS and CDR2 is YFSETQ. The V segment lost 4 bases and the J segment 5 bases; nucleotides outside the gene matches: 12. For the CDR3, the DNA is TGCGCCAGCAGCCCGCGGACTAGCCTCGGCGTAGATACGCAGTATTTT. Translated, it gives CASSPRTSLGVDTQYF.

The chain employs TRBV19 and TRBJ1-4; 9 positions match TRBD1. The ends lost 3 bases at V and 8 bases at J; junction bases unmatched: 10. The CDR3 sequence is 16 residues long. Germline assignment: CDR1 LNHDA and CDR2 SQIVND (reference sequence). The CDR3 is CASSIGTGTGQEKLFF. The CDR3 bases are TGTGCCAGTAGTATTGGCACCGGGACAGGGCAAGAAAAACTGTTTTTT. The whole variable domain, filled in from reference TRBV19 and TRBJ1-4, reads DGGITQSPKYLFRKEGQNVTLSCEQNLNHDAMYWYRQDPGQGLRLIYYSQIVNDFQKGDIAEGYSVSREKKESFPLTVTSAQKNPTAFYLCASSIGTGTGQEKLFFGSGTQLSVL.

This clone was detected only a few times. This rearrangement joins TRBV29-1 to TRBJ2-2; D might be TRBD2 (6 bases). From germline, CDR1 is SQVTM and CDR2 ANQGSEA. V lost 4 bases and J lost 6, with 15 bases in between. The CDR3 runs 14 residues. The CDR3 sequence: CSVADTGGAGELFF. The CDR3 DNA sequence: TGCAGCGTTGCAGACACCGGAGGGGCCGGGGAGCTGTTTTTT.

V gene TRBV19 combines with J gene TRBJ2-4; weak D call: TRBD1 (6 bases). This CDR3 has 12 amino acids. The ends were cut back, 5 bases at V and 12 bases at J, with 14 bases in the middle. Germline lookup yields CDR1 LNHDA and CDR2 SQIVND (reference sequence). The CDR3 DNA is TGTGCCAGTAGTTTGAACAGGGTCAATCAGTACTTC. It specifies CASSLNRVNQYF.

This clone was counted between two and nine times. The rearrangement links TRBV6-6 to TRBJ1-1, with a tentative D call TRBD1 (5 bases). The CDR3 length is 14 residues. Germline-derived CDR1 and CDR2 are MNHNY and SVGAGI (reference sequence). V was shortened by 4 bases and J by 4 bases, with 13 bases between the two germline ends. The CDR3 DNA sequence: TGTGCCAGCAGTTCCACAGGAGCGTCCACTGAAGCTTTCTTT. It is translated as CASSSTGASTEAFF.

The chain couples TRBV6-6 to TRBJ1-5; D remains ambiguous. In germline, CDR1 is MNHNY, CDR2 SVGAGI (reference sequence). Trimming shortened V by 8 bases and J by 2 bases, and 7 bases separated the two germline ends. This CDR3 has 12 amino acids. This CDR3 is CASQQGNQPQHF. CDR3 DNA sequence: TGTGCCAGCCAGCAGGGCAATCAGCCCCAGCATTTT.

The chain combines TRBV6-2 or TRBV6-3 with TRBJ2-7; 12 bases match TRBD2. The CDR3 is made up of 18 amino acids. Germline CDR1 reads MNHEY; CDR2 reads SVGEGT. Trimming removed 0 bases from V and 5 bases from J; junction bases left unmatched: 11. In nucleotides, the CDR3 is TGTGCCAGCAGTTACTCGATGTCTAGCGGGAGGGGATCGGACGAGCAGTACTTC. Translation: CASSYSMSSGRGSDEQYF.

The chain employs TRBV19 and TRBJ1-1; tentatively, D is TRBD1 (5 bases). The CDR3 loop spans 14 amino acids. From germline, CDR1 is LNHDA and CDR2 SQIVND (reference sequence). V lost 5 bases and J lost 1, with 11 bases in between. The CDR3 DNA is TGTGCCAGTAGTCTTAGGGGAAGGAACACTGAAGCTTTCTTT. Amino acids: CASSLRGRNTEAFF.

This clone was picked up one time. The CDR3 nucleotides are TGTGCCAGCAGCAAAAGAGGCCAGGGAGGGGACCAGTACTTC. It encodes CASSKRGQGGDQYF. The genes are TRBV21-1 and TRBJ2-5; TRBD2 is taken as the D call from the table, unchecked against the DNA. TRBV21-1 is reported as a pseudogene. There are 14 residues in the CDR3.

V is TRBV6-2 or TRBV6-3 and J is TRBJ1-1, with TRBD1 as a possible D gene (5 bases). V lost 4 bases and J lost 5, with 8 bases in between. This CDR3 contains 12 residues. CDR1 and CDR2 from the germline V gene are MNHEY and SVGEGT. CDR3 amino acids: CASSLGVTEAFF. In DNA form, the CDR3 reads TGTGCCAGCAGTTTAGGGGTAACTGAAGCTTTCTTT.

This chain joins TRBV29-1 and TRBJ2-1, with D unclear. CDR1 is SQVTM and CDR2 is ANQGSEA in the germline V gene. The CDR3 runs 13 residues. V lost 3 bases, J lost 0 bases, and 6 bases lay in between. The CDR3, as DNA: TGCAGCGTTGATCTAGACTCCTACAATGAGCAGTTCTTC. It translates to CSVDLDSYNEQFF.

V and J are TRBV28 and TRBJ2-7; unclear D gene. V was cut by 6 bases and J by 3 bases, with 12 bases left in between. The length of the CDR3 is 13 residues. The germline V gene encodes CDR1 MDHEN and CDR2 SYDVKM. The chain's CDR3 is CASSLVGLYEQYF. CDR3 nucleotide sequence: TGTGCCAGCAGCCTCGTTGGGCTCTACGAGCAGTACTTC.

The rearrangement uses TRBV21-1 and TRBJ1-5; the D call of TRBD1 is as the table states it, not checked on the DNA. TRBV21-1 is labeled a pseudogene. This CDR3 spans 13 amino acids. For the CDR3, the DNA is TGTGCCAGCAGAGCAGGGGGAAATCAGCCCCAGCATTTT. Encoded protein: CASRAGGNQPQHF.

The chain is built from TRBV9 and TRBJ2-6, with 10 positions matching TRBD1. Looked up from germline, CDR1 is SGDLS and CDR2 is YYNGEE. V trimming: 3 bases; J trimming: 2 bases; junction bases outside the gene matches: 5. CDR3 size: 17 residues. Here the CDR3 DNA reads TGTGCCAGCAGCGGGGGACAGGGGTCCCCTGGGGCCAACGTCCTGACTTTC. Encoded protein: CASSGGQGSPGANVLTF.

This chain links TRBV7-2 with TRBJ1-5, with TRBD1 identical over 7 bases. The germline V gene has CDR1 SGHTA and CDR2 FQGNSA. V lost 4 bases, J lost 7 bases, and 4 bases stayed unmatched. The CDR3 is made up of 13 amino acids. The CDR3 DNA follows: TGTGCCAGCAGCTACAGGGGTGAGCAGCCCCAGCATTTT. It codes for CASSYRGEQPQHF.